These 8 T cell receptor beta chains share one sample of origin, sequenced in a study of T cell changes during pregnancy in multiple sclerosis. The repertoire was sequenced with immunoSEQ multiplex PCR; TCRdb's copy has only in-frame clones and lacks some. The data show 35,000 to 50,000 clones, 80% to 95% seen once. Sequencing was performed on CD4+ T cells from peripheral blood mononuclear cells, taken in the first trimester of pregnancy. Source of these receptors: a female donor with multiple sclerosis, enrolled in a pregnancy study.

The gene calls are TRBV2 and TRBJ2-1; TRBD2 matches 13 bases. Per the germline V gene, CDR1 is SNHLY and CDR2 is FYNNEI. Trimming took 8 bases from V and 12 from J; bases not matched to a gene: 16. The CDR3 extends over 16 amino acids. The CDR3 reads CASRTTGTSGAGAQFF. CDR3 sequence (DNA): TGTGCCAGCCGTACTACCGGGACTAGCGGGGCAGGTGCGCAGTTCTTC.

The chain uses TRBV14 and TRBJ2-3, with D tentatively TRBD2 (5 bases). Germline CDR1 reads SGHDN; CDR2 reads FVKESK. The CDR3 is 14 residues long. Trimming stripped 4 bases from V and 4 bases from J, with 12 bases between. CDR3 region: CASSLAPGSDTQYF. CDR3 nucleotides: TGTGCCAGCAGCCTAGCCCCGGGGTCAGATACGCAGTATTTT.

The chain carries TRBV7-9 and TRBJ2-3, with a tentative D call TRBD1 (6 bases). Trimming took 5 bases from V and 2 from J, leaving 11 bases between them. Germline V lookup: CDR1 SEHNR, CDR2 FQNEAQ (reference sequence). The CDR3 contains 14 residues. CDR3 in amino acids: CASSPGQYTDTQYF. The CDR3 DNA reads TGTGCCAGCAGCCCAGGACAGTACACAGATACGCAGTATTTT. The full variable domain, with the rest looked up from reference TRBV7-9 and TRBJ2-3, is DTGVSQNPRHKITKRGQNVTFRCDPISEHNRLYWYRQTLGQGPEFLTYFQNEAQLEKSRLLSDRFSAERPKGSFSTLEIQRTEQGDSAMYLCASSPGQYTDTQYFGPGTRLTVL.

This clone has a single count. The chain carries TRBV7-2 and TRBJ2-1; TRBD2 agrees at 8 bases. This CDR3 contains 15 residues. In germline, CDR1 is SGHTA, CDR2 FQGNSA. V lost 7 bases and J lost 4; bases outside the gene matches: 9. The CDR3 region has the DNA TGTGCCAGCATCGGAGCGGGAGCCCTTTACAATGAGCAGTTCTTC. Its translation is CASIGAGALYNEQFF.

The gene calls are TRBV27 and TRBJ2-1; D is ambiguous. Germline CDR1 is MNHEY and CDR2 is SMNVEV (reference sequence). This CDR3 has 15 residues. Trimming cost V 3 bases and J 5 bases, with 14 bases left between them. Written as DNA, the CDR3 is TGTGCCAGCAGTTTTCGGAGCTCCGGCCACAATGAGCAGTTCTTC. Translation: CASSFRSSGHNEQFF.

This rearrangement joins TRBV2 to TRBJ2-1, with 7 bases matching TRBD2. The CDR3 is 15 residues long. The junction had 5 bases not matched to a gene; V was cut back by 4 bases and J by 2 bases. Germline V gene lookup returns CDR1 SNHLY and CDR2 FYNNEI. The CDR3 loop is CASSGLADPYNEQFF. The CDR3 region has the DNA TGTGCCAGCAGTGGACTAGCTGATCCCTACAATGAGCAGTTCTTC.

The chain has TRBV6-5 and TRBJ2-3; 7 bases match TRBD1. The germline CDR1 and CDR2 sequences are MNHEY and SVGAGI. Germline trimming cut 4 bases from V and 0 bases from J; bases unmatched to any gene: 7. CDR3 length: 16 residues. Here the CDR3 reads CASSSQTGLSTDTQYF. The CDR3 DNA follows: TGTGCCAGCAGTTCCCAGACAGGGCTAAGCACAGATACGCAGTATTTT.

The chain joins TRBV29-1 to TRBJ1-1; 11 bases are shared with TRBD1. From germline, CDR1 is SQVTM and CDR2 ANQGSEA. This CDR3 is 14 amino acids long. The CDR3 is CSVLRGQGAPEAFF. The CDR3 nucleotides read TGCAGTGTGTTACGTGGACAGGGGGCCCCTGAAGCTTTCTTT.